The 17 T cell receptor beta chains reported below all come from one sample, sequenced in a study of spatial heterogeneity in lung cancer. Documented time point: sample taken at primary tumor resection. Unsorted samples of tumor, nontumor lung or frozen PBMC had their whole RNA sequenced. MiXCR, applied by TCRdb to the 5' RACE reads, yields one record per CDR3 protein. This sample has about 80,000 distinct CDR3 sequences, with roughly a fifth found just once. Sequencing was performed on PBMCs, taken at surgery. These receptors were collected from a male donor with early-stage non-small cell lung cancer.

The chain has TRBV12-3 or TRBV12-4 and TRBJ2-2; no firm D call. The CDR3 extends over 12 amino acids. V was cut by 4 bases and J by 2 bases, with 2 bases left in between. The DNA of the CDR3 is TGTGCCAGCAGTTACAACACCGGGGAGCTGTTTTTT. Translated, it gives CASSYNTGELFF.

The chain uses TRBV5-4 and TRBJ2-3, with a weak D call TRBD1 (6 bases). Trimming removed 3 bases from V and 2 bases from J, with 16 bases in between. This CDR3 is 16 amino acids long. Germline V lookup: CDR1 SGHNT, CDR2 YYREEE (reference sequence). The CDR3 bases are TGTGCCAGCAGCTCCGGACAGCCCCTGGACACAGATACGCAGTATTTT. It is translated as CASSSGQPLDTDTQYF.

This chain joins TRBV4-1 and TRBJ2-1; 12 bases match TRBD2. The CDR3 runs 16 residues. Trimming cost V 0 bases and J 6 bases; bases outside gene matches: 3. Germline V gene data show CDR1 as MGHRA and CDR2 as YSYEKL. CDR3 bases: TGCGCCAGCAGCCAAGATGTACTAGCGGGAGGCAATGAGCAGTTCTTC. It yields the protein CASSQDVLAGGNEQFF.

In regard to this clonotype: A read error is possible here, since a much larger clone lies one base away. The J gene is TRBJ2-7, the V gene TRBV6-5, with 7 bases aligning to TRBD1. Germline V gives CDR1 MNHEY, CDR2 SVGAGI. This CDR3 is 14 amino acids long. The CDR3 nucleotides are TGTACCAGCAGTCCCAGGGACAGCGAGGCCGAGCAGTACTTC. Amino acids: CTSSPRDSEAEQYF.

This clonotype was picked up a small number of times. The chain is built from TRBV7-9 and TRBJ1-4; D call uncertain. From germline, CDR1 is SEHNR and CDR2 FQNEAQ (reference sequence). This CDR3 has 15 amino acids. V was shortened by 5 bases and J by 0 bases, with 10 bases between the two germline ends. CDR3 DNA: TGTGCCAGCAGCACCAGTAGTGCAACTAATGAAAAACTGTTTTTT. It encodes CASSTSSATNEKLFF. The full variable domain, its missing parts supplied by reference TRBV7-9 and TRBJ1-4, is DTGVSQNPRHKITKRGQNVTFRCDPISEHNRLYWYRQTLGQGPEFLTYFQNEAQLEKSRLLSDRFSAERPKGSFSTLEIQRTEQGDSAMYLCASSTSSATNEKLFFGSGTQLSVL.

This chain joins TRBV28 and TRBJ2-3; 14 nucleotides align to TRBD2. Germline loops: CDR1 MDHEN, CDR2 SYDVKM. Trimming took 6 bases from V and 1 from J; bases not matched to a gene: 12. This CDR3 is 19 amino acids long. The CDR3 loop is CASSGTGTSGSRGTDTQYF. Here the CDR3 DNA reads TGTGCCAGCAGCGGCACCGGGACTAGCGGGAGCAGGGGCACAGATACGCAGTATTTT.

This clonotype was seen only a few times. The chain combines TRBV20-1 with TRBJ2-1; TRBD2 might be the D (6 bases). V lost 6 bases to trimming and J lost 4 bases, with 16 bases between them. Germline values: CDR1 DFQATT, CDR2 SNEGSKA (reference sequence). The CDR3 totals 14 residues. In DNA, the CDR3 is TGCAGTGCACCCCTCGGGACTGGATACAATGAGCAGTTCTTC. Translated: CSAPLGTGYNEQFF.

This clonotype was counted a few times. This chain links TRBV3-1 with TRBJ2-3; 10 bases are a match to TRBD2. Per the germline V gene, CDR1 is LGHDT and CDR2 is YNNKEL (reference sequence). This CDR3 has 16 residues. V shed 4 bases and J 3 bases; nucleotides not matched to a gene: 7. The CDR3: CASSLLAGQLTDTQYF. CDR3 nucleotides: TGTGCCAGCAGCCTACTAGCGGGACAATTAACAGATACGCAGTATTTT.

The table lists this clonotype with many counts. CDR3 residues: CASSASSRGAVKNIQYF. The CDR3 coding sequence is TGTGCCAGTAGTGCTTCCTCTAGGGGGGCGGTCAAAAACATTCAGTACTTC. This chain joins TRBV19 and TRBJ2-4; TRBD1 or TRBD2 may be the D gene (6 bases each). V was cut by 5 bases and J by 3 bases, with 20 bases left in between. This CDR3 is built from 17 residues. Germline loops: CDR1 LNHDA, CDR2 SQIVND (reference sequence).

The rearrangement joins TRBV4-1 to TRBJ2-1; 7 bases match TRBD2. V lost 6 bases and J lost 4; bases outside the gene matches: 6. The CDR3 extends over 14 amino acids. Germline loops: CDR1 MGHRA, CDR2 YSYEKL. CDR3 DNA sequence: TGCGCCAGCAGTCCCCGGGACTATTACAATGAGCAGTTCTTC. As protein: CASSPRDYYNEQFF.

The V and J genes are TRBV28 and TRBJ2-7; a weak D match, TRBD1 (6 bases). Per the germline V gene, CDR1 is MDHEN and CDR2 is SYDVKM. The CDR3 has 15 residues. Trimming stripped 2 bases from V and 4 bases from J, with 15 bases between. The CDR3 here is CASSLAQGSRYEQYF. CDR3 sequence (DNA): TGTGCCAGCAGTTTAGCCCAGGGGTCGCGTTACGAGCAGTACTTC.

The chain joins TRBV18 to TRBJ1-4, with D possibly matching TRBD1 (5 bases). V was clipped by 3 bases and J by 5 bases, with 10 bases between them. This CDR3 has 14 residues. Per the germline V gene, CDR1 is KGHSH and CDR2 is LQKENI. In nucleotides, the CDR3 is TGTGCCAGCTCACCGGGACTTGCCAATGAAAAACTGTTTTTT. The encoded protein is CASSPGLANEKLFF.

A few counts support this clonotype. The chain is built from TRBV7-2 and TRBJ2-1, with 13 bases fitting TRBD2. After removal of 2 bases from V and 12 bases from J, the junction contained 7 bases not matched to a gene. There are 15 residues in the CDR3. Per germline, CDR1 SGHTA and CDR2 FQGNSA. Here the CDR3 reads CASSLLGTSGERQFF. CDR3 nucleotides: TGTGCCAGCAGCTTACTAGGGACTAGCGGGGAGAGGCAGTTCTTC.

There are a few counts of this clonotype. This chain links TRBV5-1 with TRBJ2-7; 8 nucleotides match TRBD1. Germline V gives CDR1 SGHRS, CDR2 YFSETQ. The CDR3 consists of 14 residues. The V and J ends lost 4 bases and 12 bases, in that order; junction bases with no gene match: 15. The chain's CDR3 is CASSPRGQEGGGYF. DNA of the CDR3: TGCGCCAGCAGCCCCCGGGGACAGGAAGGCGGTGGGTACTTC.

This clonotype occurred a few times. The chain links TRBV18 to TRBJ1-2, with D possibly matching TRBD1 (5 bases). Trimming shortened V by 3 bases and J by 6 bases, and 8 bases separated the two germline ends. The CDR3 runs 12 residues. Germline CDR1 KGHSH, CDR2 LQKENI. The CDR3 loop reads CASSPDSDGYTF. CDR3 DNA sequence: TGTGCCAGCTCACCCGACAGTGATGGCTACACCTTC.

This clonotype was found many times. This chain uses TRBV5-1 with TRBJ2-3; a possible D gene is TRBD2 (5 bases). The V end lost 0 bases, the J end lost 2 bases, and 7 bases lay between the germline ends. The length of the CDR3 is 14 residues. The germline gives CDR1 SGHRS, CDR2 YFSETQ. CDR3 nucleotide sequence: TGCGCCAGCAGCTTGGTCGGGAACACAGATACGCAGTATTTT. Amino acids: CASSLVGNTDTQYF.

The V and J genes are TRBV20-1 and TRBJ1-5; TRBD1 might be the D (6 bases). Trimming stripped 5 bases from V and 0 bases from J, with 14 bases between. The CDR3 has 15 amino acids. Germline lookup yields CDR1 DFQATT and CDR2 SNEGSKA (reference sequence). The CDR3: CSAWTARDSNQPQHF. The CDR3, as DNA: TGCAGTGCTTGGACAGCCCGCGATAGCAATCAGCCCCAGCATTTT.